Listed here is a single T cell receptor beta chain. This receptor's antigen is unknown. The record has no base qualities; no much larger clone is one base away. Donors were under 40 systemically healthy Caucasian individuals from Russia aged roughly 6 to 90 years. Approximately 9.7 milliliters of peripheral blood were drawn from each donor into EDTA-treated Vacutainer tubes. Ficoll-Paque density-gradient centrifugation was used to isolate PBMCs, with at least 7 million obtained per sample. Total RNA, at least 6 micrograms per sample, was extracted from PBMCs with Trizol reagent. For every donor, flow cytometry on a PBMC aliquot measured the percentage of naive CD45RAhigh/CD27high T cells. The sample belongs to a study of blood T cells in healthy people across ages (dated by TCRdb to between 2015 and 2017). Concerning the study at large: In model experiments, template switching captured about one uniquely barcoded TCR beta cDNA molecule for every two T cells. The study measured age-related changes in TCR beta repertoire diversity using deep sequencing normalized with unique cDNA molecular identifiers. The donors were split into four age groups: young (average around 16 years), middle-aged (around 37), aged (approximately 60) and long-lived (about 82). To avoid experimental bias, donors of different ages were spread randomly across the sequencing lanes. Two additional independent replicas of 1 million unique cDNA reads from the same blood draw were analyzed for two donors (one aged 18 to 30 and one aged 80 or older). What the authors observed across the whole study: Compared with the aged group, the long-lived group had more naive CD4+ T cells, fewer expanded clones and increased TCR diversity, suggesting age selection. Since profiling was done on bulk unsorted PBMCs, naive and antigen-experienced compartments could not be conclusively compared. As age increased, observed TCR beta diversity per million T cells dropped in a roughly linear way, and a significant reduction was already evident by age 40. Estimates of total diversity based on one million sequenced T cells were considered lower bounds and underestimates. Observed TCR beta diversity correlated strongly with the percentage of naive T cells measured by flow cytometry. Donor CMV infection status was unknown, potentially confounding age-related changes in expanded clonotypes.

Library preparation used 5' RACE. The data were produced on an Illumina HiSeq 2500. A second PCR of about 6 to 11 cycles was performed with a sample-barcoded 5' primer and a J-beta primer mix. Each TCR beta cDNA molecule received a unique molecular identifier from a template-switch 5' adaptor carrying 12 random nucleotides. Each sample yielded at least 2.5 million CDR3-containing paired-end reads. All of the RNA was converted into first-strand cDNA using the Mint cDNA synthesis kit, with a TRBC-specific oligonucleotide serving as the primer. All cDNA was treated with uracil-DNA glycosylase and then went through a first 18-cycle PCR with the universal primers M1SS and BC2_uni_R. Per the source publication's procedure: For normalization, 1 million high-quality reads were randomly selected from each sample, with every read carrying a distinct molecular identifier. Reads sharing molecular identifiers were discarded rather than binned into consensus sequences. MiTCR, run with a Q25 quality threshold and the strictest error-elimination algorithm, handled CDR3 identification, clonotype clustering and error correction. A nonparametric unseen species model with Euler transformation was used to estimate a lower bound on total TCR beta diversity. The public reads were reprocessed in TCRdb via fastp at Q25 and MiXCR, keeping in-frame beta chains. Rows are combined by CDR3 protein, so each entry shows the most common genes and DNA. TCRdb's processing, not the study's, gives the V and J calls here. The sample profile shows roughly 900,000 distinct CDR3 sequences; roughly 43% of them were found once. In total, the top ten clones hold roughly 13% of the sample.

The sequencing sample was made of blood. The clonotype originates from a young man in good health.

The DNA is TGTGCCACCAGTATCCCGGGACTAGCGGGGGGCAGCACAGATACGCAGTATTTT. It is translated as CATSIPGLAGGSTDTQYF. In this chain, TRBV24-1 is recombined with TRBJ2-3, with 15 bases matching TRBD2. The germline V gene sets CDR1 to KGHDR and CDR2 to SFDVKD. The CDR3 has 18 amino acids, counting the end cysteine and phenylalanine. Only the CDR3 region is kept as DNA, spanning 54 bases read in frame from base 1. From V the trimming removes 6 bases and from J it removes 0 bases, while the gene matches leave 6 bases of the junction unaccounted for.